The rows below give T cell receptor beta chains drawn from one sample of a study of cytomegalovirus exposure and HLA in healthy donors. Only in-frame clones appear in the TCRdb table, and some are missing; sequencing was by immunoSEQ multiplex PCR. The sample consists of about 130,000 clones, about 79% of them appearing once. The sequenced sample was PBMCs. These receptors were taken from a man in his fifties or sixties in good health and CMV-seronegative. CDR3s include the opening cysteine and the closing phenylalanine or tryptophan. D genes are given only for firm matches. Size values are once, few and many counts, or a class for expanded clones, and some rows have none.

clone_size	j_call	v_call	d_call	cdr3_length	cdr3_nt	cdr3_aa
NA	TRBJ1-5	TRBV5-1	TRBD1	15	TGCGCCAGCAGCTTGTGGGCAGGGGGAGGTCAGCCCCAGCATTTT	CASSLWAGGGQPQHF
NA	TRBJ2-7	TRBV5-4	TRBD1	14	TGTGCCAGCAGCTTGGACAGGGGGTTCGACGAGCAGTACTTC	CASSLDRGFDEQYF
once	TRBJ1-1	TRBV5-1	NA	16	TGCGCCAGCAGCTTGGAAGGGGTTGGGATGAACACTGAAGCTTTCTTT	CASSLEGVGMNTEAFF
NA	TRBJ2-7	TRBV29-1	NA	14	TGCAGCACTGACGGAGGAGGGGGCACCTACGAGCAGTACTTC	CSTDGGGGTYEQYF
NA	TRBJ2-5	TRBV30	TRBD2	13	TGTGCCTGGAGTGGCGGGGGTTGGGAGACCCAGTACTTC	CAWSGGGWETQYF
NA	TRBJ2-1	TRBV7-9	NA	12	TGTTCCAGCAGCTTGGAGGTCCTGCAGCAGTTCTTC	CSSSLEVLQQFF
NA	TRBJ1-1	TRBV19	TRBD1	14	TGTGCCAGTATCCGGGACAGGGTGAACACTGAAGCTTTCTTT	CASIRDRVNTEAFF
NA	TRBJ2-5	TRBV15	TRBD2	19	TGTGCCACCAGCAGAGATCCTAGGATTAGCGGGGGGCGTCCAGAGACCCAGTACTTC	CATSRDPRISGGRPETQYF
NA	TRBJ2-7	TRBV6-5	NA	13	TGTGCCAGCACCCCACCGGGACACAACGAGCAGTACTTC	CASTPPGHNEQYF
NA	TRBJ2-1	TRBV5-4	NA	16	TGTGCCAGCAGCTCTGGCGGAGGGGGAGGGTGGAATGAGCAGTTCTTC	CASSSGGGGGWNEQFF
NA	TRBJ1-1	TRBV21-1	NA	16	TGTGCCAGCAGCAAGACAGGGAAGGGACGAGTGACTGAAGCTTTCTTT	CASSKTGKGRVTEAFF
NA	TRBJ2-2	TRBV2	NA	15	TGTGCCAGCAGGAAGGAGGGTTTGGGCACCGGGGAGCTGTTTTTT	CASRKEGLGTGELFF
NA	TRBJ2-3	TRBV7-3	TRBD2	18	TGTGCCAGCAGCACCGGGACTAGCGGGGGTTTCAACACAGATACGCAGTATTTT	CASSTGTSGGFNTDTQYF
NA	TRBJ1-1	TRBV5-4	TRBD1	13	TGTGCCAGCAGCCAAGGGACAGGCGCTGAAGCTTTCTTT	CASSQGTGAEAFF
NA	TRBJ2-1	TRBV27	NA	14	TGTGCCAGCAGTTTCGGTCCGTCCTACAATGAGCAGTTCTTC	CASSFGPSYNEQFF
NA	TRBJ2-7	TRBV10-3	NA	13	TGTGCCATCAGTGGAGCCAGGGGGGACGAGCAGTACTTC	CAISGARGDEQYF
NA	TRBJ2-3	TRBV6-1	NA	14	TGTGCCAGCAGGGGGAGCATGAGCACAGATACGCAGTATTTT	CASRGSMSTDTQYF
NA	TRBJ2-7	TRBV7-6	TRBD1	15	TGTGCCAGCAGCCCTATGGACAGGGTCATGGACGAGCAGTACTTC	CASSPMDRVMDEQYF
NA	TRBJ1-1	TRBV4-1	NA	15	TGCGCCAGCAGCCAAGAGACCGCAGGAAGTACTGAAGCTTTCTTT	CASSQETAGSTEAFF
NA	TRBJ2-2	TRBV5-1	TRBD1	14	TGCGCCAGCAGCCGGGACAGGAACACCGGGGAGCTGTTTTTT	CASSRDRNTGELFF
NA	TRBJ2-7	TRBV4-1	NA	14	TGCGCCAGCAGCCAAGGGGACACAACCTACGAGCAGTACTTC	CASSQGDTTYEQYF
NA	TRBJ1-5	TRBV6-5	NA	15	TGTGCCAGCAGTTACGGGCAGGGTCTCAATCAGCCCCAGCATTTT	CASSYGQGLNQPQHF
NA	TRBJ1-1	TRBV27	NA	15	TGTGCCAGCAGTTTAGTCGACAGTGTGAACACTGAAGCTTTCTTT	CASSLVDSVNTEAFF
NA	TRBJ1-6	TRBV27	NA	12	TGTGCCAGCAGTTTCAGGGTTGGGACCCTCCACTTT	CASSFRVGTLHF
NA	TRBJ1-6	TRBV2	NA	13	TGTGCCAGTCGTCGGGTTTCGGATTCACCCCTCCACTTT	CASRRVSDSPLHF
NA	TRBJ1-2	TRBV9	NA	14	TGTGCCAGCAGCCCAGGACAGAGTAACTATGGCTACACCTTC	CASSPGQSNYGYTF
NA	TRBJ2-7	TRBV5-1	NA	14	TGCGCCAGCAGCCCGAGCGGCAACTCCTACGAGCAGTACTTC	CASSPSGNSYEQYF
NA	TRBJ1-1	TRBV4-1	NA	15	TGCGCCAGCAGCCAAGGGGGGGGCAGGATGACTGAAGCTTTCTTT	CASSQGGGRMTEAFF
NA	TRBJ2-5	TRBV9	NA	12	TGTGCCAGCAGCTCGGGCGGGGAGACCCAGTACTTC	CASSSGGETQYF
NA	TRBJ2-2	TRBV4-1	TRBD1	16	TGCGCCAGCAGCCAATCAAAACAGGGGAGAACCGGGGAGCTGTTTTTT	CASSQSKQGRTGELFF
NA	TRBJ2-7	TRBV5-1	NA	13	TGCGCCAGCAGCTTGGATCCGAACTACGAGCAGTACTTC	CASSLDPNYEQYF
NA	TRBJ1-5	TRBV19	NA	15	TGTGCCAGTAGTATGCAGGGACTGATTAATCAGCCCCAGCATTTT	CASSMQGLINQPQHF
NA	TRBJ2-7	TRBV4-1	NA	20	TGCGCCAGCAGCCAAGTAATTGGGAGATCTGCCACTGTGTGGACCTACGAGCAGTACTTC	CASSQVIGRSATVWTYEQYF
NA	TRBJ1-2	TRBV5-1	NA	12	TGCGCCAGCGTAAGTGACTTCTATGGCTACACCTTC	CASVSDFYGYTF
NA	TRBJ2-2	TRBV7-9	TRBD1	18	TGTGCCAGCAGCCCAAGGACAGGCCCAAAGGCGAACACCGGGGAGCTGTTTTTT	CASSPRTGPKANTGELFF
NA	TRBJ2-3	TRBV7-2	TRBD2	13	TGTGCCAGCAGCTCACCGGGGGGATATACGCAGTATTTT	CASSSPGGYTQYF
few	TRBJ1-5	TRBV11-2	NA	16	TGTGCCAGCAGCTTAGGTCTCTCGGGGTTCCATCAGCCCCAGCATTTT	CASSLGLSGFHQPQHF
few	TRBJ1-6	TRBV9	NA	17	TGTGCCAGCAGCGCCCCACGAGGGAGCTCCTATAATTCACCCCTCCACTTT	CASSAPRGSSYNSPLHF
NA	TRBJ2-5	TRBV9	NA	15	TGTGCCAGCAGCGTAGGTAGGGGGGGGCCAGAGACCCAGTACTTC	CASSVGRGGPETQYF
NA	TRBJ1-6	TRBV7-9	NA	16	TGTGCCAGCAGCTTAGCCGGCAGTTCCCGGGGAGGACCCCTCCACTTT	CASSLAGSSRGGPLHF
few	TRBJ1-2	TRBV7-2	TRBD1	18	TGTGCCAGCAGCCACATTGACGGTTTGGCAGGGGGCAGCTATGGCTACACCTTC	CASSHIDGLAGGSYGYTF
NA	TRBJ2-7	TRBV7-9	NA	13	TGTGCCAGCAGCCCTGGGAGGCGTTACGAGCAGTACTTC	CASSPGRRYEQYF
once	TRBJ1-2	TRBV6-1	NA	17	TGTGCCAGCAGTGAAGCAAAAGTGTGGAGGGAGGGCTATGGCTACACCTTC	CASSEAKVWREGYGYTF
NA	TRBJ2-1	TRBV4-2	TRBD2	18	TGTGCCAGCAGCCAAGCTGGAAGCGGGGGGGCCAATGTGAATGAGCAGTTCTTC	CASSQAGSGGANVNEQFF